This T cell receptor (beta chain) was sequenced for a study of OX40 agonist ivuxolimab in advanced cancers. About the study: In this trial design, patients received ivuxolimab intravenously at 0.01 to 10 mg/kg every 2 weeks.

The V and J ends lost 4 bases and 7 bases, in that order; junction bases with no gene match: 19. Germline V gene lookup returns CDR1 SGDLS and CDR2 YYNGEE. This CDR3 has 17 residues. The repertoire was sequenced with immunoSEQ multiplex PCR; TCRdb's copy has only in-frame clones and lacks some. Of 35,000 to 45,000 clones in the sample, around 93% were seen once. The sequenced sample was CD4+ or CD8+ T cells sorted from blood, obtained in a trial of the OX40 agonist ivuxolimab. J is TRBJ1-2 and V is TRBV9; 7 nucleotides line up with TRBD1. This clonotype was sampled from an adult with an advanced solid tumor such as melanoma, head and neck, liver or kidney cancer. The CDR3 nucleotides read TGTGCCAGCAGCTCCAAGGGGGAGAGGACAGGCCATCCTGGCTACACCTTC. It yields the protein CASSSKGERTGHPGYTF.